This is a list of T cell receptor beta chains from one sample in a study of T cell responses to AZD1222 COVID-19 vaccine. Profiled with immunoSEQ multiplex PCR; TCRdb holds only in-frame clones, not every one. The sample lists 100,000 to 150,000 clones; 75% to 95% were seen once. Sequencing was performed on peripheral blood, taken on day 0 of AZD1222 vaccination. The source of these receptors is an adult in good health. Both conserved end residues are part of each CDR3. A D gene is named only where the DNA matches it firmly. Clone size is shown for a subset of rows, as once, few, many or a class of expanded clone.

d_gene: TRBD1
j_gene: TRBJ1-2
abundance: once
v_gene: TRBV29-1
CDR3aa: CSGGTGANYGYTF
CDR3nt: TGCAGCGGGGGGACAGGGGCTAACTATGGCTACACCTTC

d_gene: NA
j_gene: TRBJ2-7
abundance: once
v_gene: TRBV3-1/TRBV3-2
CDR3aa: CASSGETDPYEQYF
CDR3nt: TGTGCCAGCAGCGGAGAGACCGACCCATACGAGCAGTACTTC

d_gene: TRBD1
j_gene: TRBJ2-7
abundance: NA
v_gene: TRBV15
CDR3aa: CASARGRGYEQYF
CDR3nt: TGTGCCTCAGCTAGGGGGCGCGGGTACGAGCAGTACTTC

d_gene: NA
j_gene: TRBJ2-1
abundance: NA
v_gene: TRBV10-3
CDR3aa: CAALGGPLYRASYNEQFF
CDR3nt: TGTGCCGCTTTGGGGGGGCCCCTTTATCGGGCGTCCTACAATGAGCAGTTCTTC

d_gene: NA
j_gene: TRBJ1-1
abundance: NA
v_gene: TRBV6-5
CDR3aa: CASSRDPYLSEAFF
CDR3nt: TGTGCCAGCAGCCGGGACCCCTATCTCTCTGAAGCTTTCTTT

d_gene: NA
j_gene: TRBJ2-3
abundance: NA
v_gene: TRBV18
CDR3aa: CASSPAPRTDTQYF
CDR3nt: TGTGCCAGCTCACCAGCCCCACGCACAGATACGCAGTATTTT

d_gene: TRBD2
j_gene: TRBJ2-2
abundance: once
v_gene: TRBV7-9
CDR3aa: CASSGRDYFTGELFF
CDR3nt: TGTGCCAGCAGCGGCAGGGACTATTTTACCGGGGAGCTGTTTTTT

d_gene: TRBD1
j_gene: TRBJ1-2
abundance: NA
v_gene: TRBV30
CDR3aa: CAWSADRGNYGYTF
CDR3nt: TGTGCCTGGAGTGCCGACAGGGGAAACTATGGCTACACCTTC

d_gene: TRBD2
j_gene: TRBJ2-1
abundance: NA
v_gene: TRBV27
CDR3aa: CASSWTSGYNEQFF
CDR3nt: TGTGCCAGCAGTTGGACTAGCGGCTACAATGAGCAGTTCTTC

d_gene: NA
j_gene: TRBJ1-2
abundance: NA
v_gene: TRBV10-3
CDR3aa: CAIRDRDNYGYTF
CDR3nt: TGTGCCATCAGAGACCGGGACAACTATGGCTACACCTTC

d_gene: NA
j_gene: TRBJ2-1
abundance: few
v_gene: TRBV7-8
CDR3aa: CASSLARSGGNEQFF
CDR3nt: TGTGCCAGCAGCTTAGCGCGTAGCGGAGGGAATGAGCAGTTCTTC

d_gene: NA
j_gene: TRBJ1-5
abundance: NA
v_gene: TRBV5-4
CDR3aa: CASSSSTGPQHF
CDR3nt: TGTGCCAGCAGCTCGTCAACAGGACCCCAGCATTTT

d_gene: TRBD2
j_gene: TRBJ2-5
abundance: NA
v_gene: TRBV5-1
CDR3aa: CASRTSRRQETQYF
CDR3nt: TGCGCCAGCCGGACTAGCAGGAGGCAAGAGACCCAGTACTTC

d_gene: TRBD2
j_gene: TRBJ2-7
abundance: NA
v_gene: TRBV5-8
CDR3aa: CASSPSGLAGGISYEQYF
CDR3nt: TGTGCCAGCAGCCCCTCGGGACTAGCGGGAGGTATCTCCTACGAGCAGTACTTC

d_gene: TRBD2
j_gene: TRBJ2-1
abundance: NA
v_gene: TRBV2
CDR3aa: CASVAGGNEQFF
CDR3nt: TGTGCCAGCGTAGCGGGAGGAAATGAGCAGTTCTTC

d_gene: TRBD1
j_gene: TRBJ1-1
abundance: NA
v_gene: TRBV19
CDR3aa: CASRQGYTEAFF
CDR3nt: TGTGCCAGTAGACAGGGGTACACTGAAGCTTTCTTT

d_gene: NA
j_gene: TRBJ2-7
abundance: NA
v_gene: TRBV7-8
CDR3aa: CASSLNPSGAYDEQYF
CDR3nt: TGTGCCAGCAGCTTAAACCCCAGTGGAGCTTACGACGAGCAGTACTTC

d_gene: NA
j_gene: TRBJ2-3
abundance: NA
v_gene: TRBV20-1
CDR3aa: CSASSTDTQYF
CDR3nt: TGCAGTGCTTCCTCCACAGATACGCAGTATTTT

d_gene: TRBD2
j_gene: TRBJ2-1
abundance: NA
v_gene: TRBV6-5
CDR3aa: CASSPLAGEGEQFF
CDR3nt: TGTGCCAGCAGTCCCCTAGCGGGAGAGGGTGAGCAGTTCTTC

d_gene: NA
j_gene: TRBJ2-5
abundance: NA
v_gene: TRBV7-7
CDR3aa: CASSLNGQEGETQYF
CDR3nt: TGTGCCAGCAGCTTGAATGGACAAGAGGGAGAGACCCAGTACTTC

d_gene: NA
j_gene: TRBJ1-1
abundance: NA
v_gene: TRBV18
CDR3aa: CASSLGGSLNTEAFF
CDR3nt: TGTGCCAGCTCACTAGGGGGGTCACTTAACACTGAAGCTTTCTTT

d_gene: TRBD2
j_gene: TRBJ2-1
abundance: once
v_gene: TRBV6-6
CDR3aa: CASSLAGGPGEQFF
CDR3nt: TGTGCCAGCAGTCTAGCGGGAGGGCCTGGTGAGCAGTTCTTC

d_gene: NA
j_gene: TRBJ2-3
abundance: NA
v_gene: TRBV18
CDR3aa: CASSPAPDTQYF
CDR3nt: TGTGCCAGCTCACCGGCCCCAGATACGCAGTATTTT

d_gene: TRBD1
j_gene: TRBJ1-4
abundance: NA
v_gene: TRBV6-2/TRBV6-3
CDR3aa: CASSRTGGEKLFF
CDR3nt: TGTGCCAGCAGCCGGACAGGCGGAGAAAAACTGTTTTTT

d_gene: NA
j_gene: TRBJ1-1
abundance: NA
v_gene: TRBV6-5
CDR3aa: CATQMNTEAFF
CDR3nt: TGTGCCACCCAAATGAACACTGAAGCTTTCTTT

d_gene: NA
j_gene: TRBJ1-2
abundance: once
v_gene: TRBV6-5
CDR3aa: CASGLGYGYTF
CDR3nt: TGTGCCAGCGGCCTCGGATATGGCTACACCTTC

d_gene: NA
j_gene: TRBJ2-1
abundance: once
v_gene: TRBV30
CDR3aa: CAWSFGSYNEQFF
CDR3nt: TGTGCCTGGAGCTTTGGGTCCTACAATGAGCAGTTCTTC

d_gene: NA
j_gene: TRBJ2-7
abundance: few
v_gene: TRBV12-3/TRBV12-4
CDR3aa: CASSLRVDEQYF
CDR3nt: TGTGCCAGCAGTTTAAGGGTCGACGAGCAGTACTTC

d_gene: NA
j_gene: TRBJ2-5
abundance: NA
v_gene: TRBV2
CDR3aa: CASSVAASQETQYF
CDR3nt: TGTGCCAGCAGTGTGGCAGCCAGCCAAGAGACCCAGTACTTC

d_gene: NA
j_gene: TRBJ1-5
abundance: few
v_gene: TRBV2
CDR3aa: CASSEEVQPQHF
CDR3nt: TGTGCCAGCAGTGAGGAAGTTCAGCCCCAGCATTTT

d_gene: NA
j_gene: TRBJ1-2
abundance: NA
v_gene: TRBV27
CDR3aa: CASSSPPNGYTF
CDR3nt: TGTGCCAGCAGTTCCCCGCCCAATGGCTACACCTTC

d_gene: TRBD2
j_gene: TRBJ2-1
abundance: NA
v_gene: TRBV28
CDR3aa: CASSTPGTSGSDEQFF
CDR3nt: TGTGCCAGCAGTACTCCCGGGACTAGCGGGAGCGATGAGCAGTTCTTC

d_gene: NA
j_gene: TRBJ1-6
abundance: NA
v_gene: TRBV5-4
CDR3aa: CASSLNRAQSAASPLHF
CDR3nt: TGTGCCAGCAGCTTAAACCGGGCCCAAAGTGCCGCTTCACCCCTCCACTTT

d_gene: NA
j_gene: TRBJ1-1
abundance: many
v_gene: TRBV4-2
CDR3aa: CASSQAVGEPTEAFF
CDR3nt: TGTGCCAGCAGCCAAGCGGTGGGGGAGCCCACTGAAGCTTTCTTT